A single sample gave rise to the 27 T cell receptor beta chains below, sequenced in a study of blood T cell repertoires in COVID-19. Generated by immunoSEQ multiplex PCR, the TCRdb table keeps only in-frame clones and is missing some. The sample carries about 280,000 clones, 70% to 90% recorded once. The sample taken for sequencing was peripheral blood. Receptor source: a woman in her twenties or thirties who had recovered from COVID-19.

The rearrangement joins TRBV6-5 to TRBJ2-1; 7 bases agree with TRBD2. The germline V gene encodes CDR1 MNHEY and CDR2 SVGAGI. V was pared by 5 bases and J by 9 bases, with 7 bases of the junction left unmatched. CDR3 length: 13 residues. The CDR3 here is CASSRRLAAEQFF. DNA for the CDR3: TGTGCCAGCAGTAGAAGACTAGCTGCTGAGCAGTTCTTC.

This chain uses TRBV6-2 or TRBV6-3 with TRBJ2-7; 8 bases are a match to TRBD2. The CDR3 is 15 residues long. Germline V gene sequence: CDR1 MNHEY, CDR2 SVGEGT. J was trimmed by 5 bases and V by 2 bases; bases with no gene match: 8. CDR3 nucleotide sequence: TGTGCCAGCAGTTACAGGTCTAGCGGGTTCCACGAGCAGTACTTC. As protein: CASSYRSSGFHEQYF.

V usage is TRBV28 and J usage is TRBJ1-2, with TRBD1 matching over 8 bases. The CDR3 sequence is 16 residues long. Germline-derived CDR1 and CDR2 are MDHEN and SYDVKM. V trimming: 3 bases; J trimming: 0 bases; junction bases outside the gene matches: 6. CDR3 loop: CASSFFDRGSNYGYTF. Written as DNA, the CDR3 is TGTGCCAGCAGTTTCTTCGACAGGGGATCTAACTATGGCTACACCTTC.

The chain carries TRBV7-2 and TRBJ1-2, with D maybe TRBD1 (5 bases). This CDR3 contains 13 residues. In germline, CDR1 is SGHTA, CDR2 FQGNSA. The V and J ends lost 1 base and 5 bases respectively, with 8 bases between them. The CDR3 is CASSLDRIYGYTF. CDR3 DNA: TGTGCCAGCAGCTTAGACAGGATATATGGCTACACCTTC.

The chain uses TRBV6-4 and TRBJ1-4; tentative D call: TRBD1 (5 bases). The V gene lost 1 base and the J gene lost 4 bases, with 10 bases spanning the gap. The germline CDR1 and CDR2 sequences are MRHNA and SNTAGT. This CDR3 spans 15 amino acids. For the CDR3, the DNA is TGTGCCAGCAGTGACTGGGCCAGGGTTAATGAAAAACTGTTTTTT. Its translation: CASSDWARVNEKLFF.

V usage is TRBV5-4 and J usage is TRBJ2-5, with 7 nucleotides matching TRBD1. The V gene end was trimmed by 4 bases and the J gene end by 1 base; junction bases not matched to a gene: 7. Germline-derived CDR1 and CDR2 are SGHNT and YYREEE (reference sequence). The CDR3 has 15 amino acids. CDR3 residues: CASSRSAGGQETQYF. The CDR3 nucleotides read TGTGCCAGCAGCCGGTCCGCAGGGGGCCAAGAGACCCAGTACTTC.

This clone was detected only a few times. CDR3 region: CASSLAGVLGDTQYF. The CDR3 DNA follows: TGTGCCAGCAGTCTAGCGGGAGTGTTGGGAGATACGCAGTATTTT. The chain links TRBV28 to TRBJ2-3, with 10 bases lining up with TRBD2. Germline assignment: CDR1 MDHEN and CDR2 SYDVKM. There are 15 residues in the CDR3. Unmatched junction bases numbered 7, after V lost 5 bases and J lost 5 bases. The entire variable domain, with the rest obtained from reference TRBV28 and TRBJ2-3, is as follows: DVKVTQSSRYLVKRTGEKVFLECVQDMDHENMFWYRQDPGLGLRLIYFSYDVKMKEKGDIPEGYSVSREKKERFSLILESASTNQTSMYLCASSLAGVLGDTQYFGPGTRLTVL.

The chain recombines TRBV11-2 with TRBJ1-1; D gene unclear. The CDR3 length is 13 residues. The ends were cut back, 4 bases at V and 0 bases at J, with 6 bases in the middle. Germline values: CDR1 SGHAT, CDR2 FQNNGV. The CDR3 nucleotides read TGTGCCAGCAGCTACACCATGAACACTGAAGCTTTCTTT. As protein: CASSYTMNTEAFF.

The V and J genes are TRBV27 and TRBJ1-2, with 8 bases matching TRBD1. This CDR3 contains 15 residues. J gave up 4 bases and V 5 bases, and 9 bases lay outside the gene matches. The germline V gene has CDR1 MNHEY and CDR2 SMNVEV (reference sequence). This CDR3 reads CASSARDRPVYGYTF. The CDR3 DNA is TGTGCCAGCAGTGCAAGGGACAGGCCCGTCTATGGCTACACCTTC.

This clone was counted a single time. This sequence joins TRBV5-1 and TRBJ2-7; D uncertain. Germline loops: CDR1 SGHRS, CDR2 YFSETQ. Trimming removed 4 bases from V and 3 bases from J, with 14 bases in between. This CDR3 is 14 amino acids long. This CDR3 reads CASSVAEVSYEQYF. The CDR3 DNA reads TGCGCCAGCAGCGTCGCAGAAGTCAGCTACGAGCAGTACTTC.

The V gene is TRBV2, the J gene TRBJ2-1; 8 nucleotides match TRBD2. V lost 6 bases, J lost 7 bases, and 20 bases stayed unmatched. CDR1 and CDR2 (germline): SNHLY, FYNNEI. The CDR3 consists of 18 residues. CDR3 sequence reads: CASRDFLTSARRGNEQFF. DNA for the CDR3: TGTGCCAGCAGGGATTTTTTGACTAGCGCCCGTCGCGGGAATGAGCAGTTCTTC.

The genes are TRBV4-2 and TRBJ2-3; TRBD2 matches at 10 bases. The ends lost 6 bases at V and 0 bases at J; junction bases unmatched: 6. Germline V gene sequence: CDR1 LGHNA, CDR2 YNFKEQ. The CDR3 totals 16 residues. The CDR3 DNA reads as TGTGCCAGCAGTAGCGGGGGGACCCGTAGCACAGATACGCAGTATTTT. Its translation is CASSSGGTRSTDTQYF.

The CDR3 region is CATALEVSYEQYF. The DNA of the CDR3 is TGTGCCACCGCATTAGAAGTGTCCTACGAGCAGTACTTC. V and J are TRBV15 and TRBJ2-7; D gene unclear. This CDR3 contains 13 residues. Trimming took 8 bases from V and 1 from J, leaving 12 bases between them. Per the germline V gene, CDR1 is LNHNV and CDR2 is YYDKDF (reference sequence).

The chain joins TRBV4-1 to TRBJ1-1; D might be TRBD1 (6 bases). From germline, CDR1 is MGHRA and CDR2 YSYEKL. Trimming took 2 bases from V and 5 from J, leaving 12 bases between them. The CDR3 extends over 14 amino acids. CDR3 bases: TGCGCCAGCAGCCAACTCGCAGGGGAAACTGAAGCTTTCTTT. It specifies CASSQLAGETEAFF.

This chain uses TRBV7-9 with TRBJ2-7; maybe TRBD2 (5 bases). The V end lost 11 bases, the J end lost 1 base, and 18 bases lay between the germline ends. The CDR3 extends over 14 amino acids. Germline values: CDR1 SEHNR, CDR2 FQNEAQ (reference sequence). CDR3 amino acids: CAGPNRGWSYEQYF. DNA for the CDR3: TGTGCCGGACCGAACAGAGGGTGGTCCTACGAGCAGTACTTC. Complete variable domain (other parts from reference TRBV7-9 and TRBJ2-7): DTGVSQNPRHKITKRGQNVTFRCDPISEHNRLYWYRQTLGQGPEFLTYFQNEAQLEKSRLLSDRFSAERPKGSFSTLEIQRTEQGDSAMYLCAGPNRGWSYEQYFGPGTRLTVT.

The chain employs TRBV7-9 and TRBJ2-5, with 12 positions matching TRBD2. The CDR3 is made up of 15 amino acids. CDR1 is SEHNR, CDR2 FQNEAQ, per germline (reference sequence). The ends lost 5 bases at V and 5 bases at J; junction bases unmatched: 6. The CDR3 is CASSRPTSGGETQYF. CDR3 in DNA: TGTGCCAGCAGCCGTCCGACTAGCGGGGGTGAGACCCAGTACTTC.

This clone was observed a handful of times. The chain links TRBV19 to TRBJ1-5, with D possibly being TRBD1 (5 bases). Trimming removed 1 base at V and 3 bases at J, with 7 bases between. The CDR3 runs to 14 residues. Germline loops: CDR1 LNHDA, CDR2 SQIVND (reference sequence). CDR3 amino acids: CASSIVTDNQPQHF. As DNA, the CDR3 is TGTGCCAGTAGTATAGTGACAGACAATCAGCCCCAGCATTTT.

V gene TRBV7-9 combines with J gene TRBJ2-7, with D possibly TRBD1 on 7 matching bases. Trimming shortened V by 4 bases and J by 5 bases, and 12 bases separated the two germline ends. The CDR3 sequence is 13 residues long. Germline V CDR1 and CDR2: SEHNR, FQNEAQ (reference sequence). In DNA form, the CDR3 reads TGTGCCAGCAGCTCAGGGGGGTACAACGAGCAGTACTTC. Its protein is CASSSGGYNEQYF.

V usage is TRBV18 and J usage is TRBJ1-5; possible D gene TRBD1, 6 bases. This CDR3 has 13 amino acids. Trimming stripped 6 bases from V and 5 bases from J, with 11 bases between. In germline, CDR1 is KGHSH, CDR2 LQKENI. The CDR3 DNA reads TGTGCCAGCTCTTGGGGGCCTGATCAGCCCCAGCATTTT. Amino acids: CASSWGPDQPQHF. The full variable domain, rest sourced from reference TRBV18 and TRBJ1-5, is NAGVMQNPRHLVRRRGQEARLRCSPMKGHSHVYWYRQLPEEGLKFMVYLQKENIIDESGMPKERFSAEFPKEGPSILRIQQVVRGDSAAYFCASSWGPDQPQHFGDGTRLSIL.

CDR3 amino acids: CASSQEVGGPYNEQFF. CDR3 DNA: TGTGCCAGCAGCCAAGAGGTGGGGGGGCCGTACAATGAGCAGTTCTTC. This rearrangement joins TRBV3-1 (or the pseudogene TRBV3-2) to TRBJ2-1, with D possibly TRBD2 on 7 matching bases. This CDR3 has 16 amino acids. Germline-derived CDR1 and CDR2 are LGHDT and YNNKEL (reference sequence). With 0 bases removed from V and 4 bases from J, the gap between germline ends came to 13 bases.

The chain carries TRBV2 and TRBJ1-3; 8 nucleotides match TRBD1. Trimming removed 8 bases from V and 2 bases from J; junction bases left unmatched: 8. The CDR3 consists of 15 residues. Germline CDR1 SNHLY, CDR2 FYNNEI. The CDR3 DNA is TGTGCCAGCCAAACACAGGACAGGGCTGGAAACACCATATATTTT. This codes for CASQTQDRAGNTIYF.

The gene calls are TRBV3-1 (or the pseudogene TRBV3-2) and TRBJ2-7; a weak D match, TRBD1 (6 bases). CDR1 and CDR2 (germline): LGHDT, YNNKEL (reference sequence). Trimming stripped 4 bases from V and 2 bases from J, with 12 bases between. CDR3 length: 14 residues. The CDR3 protein is CASSRGTGTYEQYF. The CDR3 DNA reads as TGTGCCAGCAGCCGAGGAACAGGGACCTACGAGCAGTACTTC.

The rearrangement links TRBV5-5 to TRBJ2-3; D unresolved. This CDR3 contains 15 residues. The V end lost 1 base, the J end lost 1 base, and 10 bases lay between the germline ends. Germline assignment: CDR1 SGHKS and CDR2 YYEKEE (reference sequence). CDR3 protein: CASSLSAARTDTQYF. The CDR3 nucleotides are TGTGCCAGCAGCTTGTCCGCGGCGCGCACAGATACGCAGTATTTT. Based on the CDR3 plus reference TRBV5-5 and TRBJ2-3, the full variable domain is DAGVTQSPTHLIKTRGQQVTLRCSPISGHKSVSWYQQVLGQGPQFIFQYYEKEERGRGNFPDRFSARQFPNYSSELNVNALLLGDSALYLCASSLSAARTDTQYFGPGTRLTVL.

The chain links TRBV7-9 to TRBJ2-7; TRBD2 is a possible D gene (7 bases). The CDR3 has 14 residues. Trimming left V 4 bases short and J 4 bases short, with 14 bases between. Germline CDR1 is SEHNR and CDR2 is FQNEAQ (reference sequence). DNA for the CDR3: TGTGCCAGCAGCTCCGCGGGGGCAGGGTACGAGCAGTACTTC. Translated: CASSSAGAGYEQYF.

The V gene is TRBV7-2, the J gene TRBJ2-1; 8 bases match TRBD2. Germline V gives CDR1 SGHTA, CDR2 FQGNSA. Germline trimming cut 5 bases from V and 9 bases from J; bases unmatched to any gene: 15. CDR3 length: 16 amino acids. The CDR3 reads CASSPWSGSGHIEQFF. The CDR3 DNA reads as TGTGCCAGCAGCCCGTGGAGCGGGAGTGGTCATATTGAGCAGTTCTTC.

This clone was detected once. The gene calls are TRBV19 and TRBJ2-3, with 9 positions matching TRBD2. V lost 1 base, J lost 4 bases, and 9 bases stayed unmatched. The CDR3 totals 17 residues. CDR1 LNHDA and CDR2 SQIVND come from the germline V gene (reference sequence). The CDR3 region is CASSIAAGGRSADTQYF. CDR3 sequence (DNA): TGTGCCAGTAGTATAGCTGCGGGGGGGCGATCTGCAGATACGCAGTATTTT.

The chain carries TRBV27 and TRBJ1-1; D remains unclear. The CDR3 has 15 residues. Germline V gives CDR1 MNHEY, CDR2 SMNVEV (reference sequence). The ends were cut back, 6 bases at V and 6 bases at J, with 20 bases in the middle. CDR3 DNA: TGTGCCAGCAGACTCAGAGGGAACCGGGAGGCTGAAGCTTTCTTT. Residues: CASRLRGNREAEAFF.